Presented here are 8 T cell receptor beta chains from one specimen sequenced in a study of T-cell memory formation after mild COVID-19 (dated by TCRdb to about 2021). Receptors were amplified or captured by 5' RACE. The instrument given in TCRdb is Illumina NovaSeq 6000. TCRdb applied fastp at Q25 and MiXCR to the public reads, then kept only in-frame beta chains. Records with the same CDR3 protein are collapsed into one entry carrying the most frequent genes and DNA. Present in this sample are 200,000 or so distinct CDR3 sequences, roughly 17% of which were seen just once. Roughly 1.9% of the sample lies in the top ten. Material for sequencing was PBMCs or a T cell subset sorted from them (not recorded which). The receptors come from an adult woman who had mild COVID-19 (a few samples of this study predate the infection). The sample titles of this study are shuffled in the database, so cell type and time point are left out; the donor was told from shared clones.

V is TRBV2 and J is TRBJ1-5; a possible D gene is TRBD1 (6 bases). CDR1 is SNHLY and CDR2 is FYNNEI in the germline V gene. The CDR3 length is 15 residues. The V end lost 8 bases, the J end lost 7 bases, and 21 bases lay between the germline ends. CDR3 coding DNA: TGTGCCAGCTCGACACAGGGTCTCTCGGGACAGCCCCAGCATTTT. This encodes CASSTQGLSGQPQHF.

J is TRBJ1-3 and V is TRBV5-1; D call uncertain. V gave up 4 bases and J gave up 0 bases, with 14 bases separating them. This CDR3 has 16 residues. Germline-derived CDR1 and CDR2 are SGHRS and YFSETQ. CDR3 bases: TGCGCCAGCAGCGCCGGCGACCGGTACTCTGGAAACACCATATATTTT. Its protein is CASSAGDRYSGNTIYF.

Only a few counts were recorded for this clonotype. This rearrangement joins TRBV7-8 to TRBJ1-5; tentatively, D is TRBD1 (6 bases). The CDR3 covers 16 residues. The ends were cut back, 5 bases at V and 0 bases at J, with 14 bases in the middle. Per the germline V gene, CDR1 is SGHVS and CDR2 is FQNEAQ. The DNA for the CDR3 is TGTGCCAGCAGCCCCGGACAGATTCTTAGCAATCAGCCCCAGCATTTT. Encoded protein: CASSPGQILSNQPQHF.

The chain employs TRBV5-8 and TRBJ1-4; 8 bases are a match to TRBD1. The CDR3 is 16 residues long. After removal of 4 bases from V and 2 bases from J, the junction contained 7 bases not matched to a gene. Per the germline V gene, CDR1 is SGHTS and CDR2 is YDEGEE. CDR3 region: CASSLGQGATNEKLFF. In nucleotides, the CDR3 is TGTGCCAGCAGCCTCGGACAGGGTGCGACTAATGAAAAACTGTTTTTT.

The gene calls are TRBV19 and TRBJ2-4, with a possible D match to TRBD1 (5 bases). V lost 6 bases and J lost 5, with 11 bases in between. CDR1 is LNHDA, CDR2 SQIVND, per germline (reference sequence). The CDR3 contains 13 residues. This chain's CDR3 is CASSPGNENIQYF. In nucleotides, the CDR3 is TGTGCCAGTAGCCCAGGGAACGAAAACATTCAGTACTTC.

The chain is built from TRBV7-2 and TRBJ2-7, with 9 positions matching TRBD2. V was clipped by 1 base and J by 3 bases; unmatched bases: 4. The CDR3 runs to 15 residues. In germline, CDR1 is SGHTA, CDR2 FQGNSA. This chain's CDR3 is CASSLDSGGIYEQYF. The CDR3 nucleotides read TGTGCCAGCAGCTTAGATAGCGGGGGCATCTACGAGCAGTACTTC.

The chain joins TRBV4-3 to TRBJ2-5; perhaps D is TRBD1 or TRBD2 (6 bases each). The germline V and J ends were trimmed by 4 bases and 1 base, with 10 bases remaining between them. Germline V lookup: CDR1 LGHNA, CDR2 YSLEER. The CDR3 loop spans 14 amino acids. The DNA of the CDR3 is TGCGCCAGCAGCCCCCGGGGGCTCCAAGAGACCCAGTACTTC. Its protein product is CASSPRGLQETQYF.

The genes are TRBV3-1 and TRBJ1-2; unclear D gene. From germline, CDR1 is LGHDT and CDR2 YNNKEL (reference sequence). The CDR3 has 13 amino acids. V was cut by 1 base and J by 3 bases, with 6 bases left in between. The CDR3 is CASSQVPDYGYTF. CDR3 DNA sequence: TGTGCCAGCAGCCAAGTTCCAGACTATGGCTACACCTTC.